The clone carrying this T cell receptor (beta chain) was found once. Its antigen is still unknown. The germline CDR1 and CDR2 sequences are SGHKS and YYEKEE (reference sequence). The CDR3 loop spans 15 amino acids. The germline V and J ends were trimmed by 6 bases and 0 bases, with 12 bases remaining between them. This entry belongs to a study of T cell responses to AZD1222 COVID-19 vaccine. Produced via immunoSEQ multiplex PCR; TCRdb's table is partial and in-frame only. The sample records 120,000 to 150,000 clones, approximately 89% being singletons. Broader study findings: Nearly half of spike-specific TCRs reportedly target variant regions that are unmutated in the B.1.351 and B.1.1.7 variants. In a largely white British group with more females than males, clonal diversity was possibly underestimated. A rise in Spike-specific TCR breadth and depth followed two AZD1222 doses. Spike was spanned by vaccine-associated CD4 TCRs, which were dominant at 160-218 and 743-854.

This TCR was recovered from an adult who received the AZD1222 COVID-19 vaccine. The rearrangement links TRBV5-5 to TRBJ1-4; no firm D call. The material sequenced was peripheral blood, taken 28 days after the second AZD1222 dose. The CDR3 spells CASILGIATNEKLFF. The CDR3 nucleotides read TGTGCCAGCATCCTGGGAATTGCAACTAATGAAAAACTGTTTTTT.